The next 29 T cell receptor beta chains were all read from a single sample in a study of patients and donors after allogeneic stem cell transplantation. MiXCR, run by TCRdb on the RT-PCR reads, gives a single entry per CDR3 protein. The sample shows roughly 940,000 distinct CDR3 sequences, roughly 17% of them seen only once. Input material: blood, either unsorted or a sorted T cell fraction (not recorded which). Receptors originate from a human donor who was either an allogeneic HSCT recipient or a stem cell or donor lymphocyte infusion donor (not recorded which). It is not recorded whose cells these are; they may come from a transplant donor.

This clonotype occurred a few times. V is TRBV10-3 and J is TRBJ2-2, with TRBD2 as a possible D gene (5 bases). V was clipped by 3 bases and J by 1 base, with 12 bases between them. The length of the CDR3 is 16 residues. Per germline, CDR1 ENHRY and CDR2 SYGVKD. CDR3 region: CAISDEGFGNTGELFF. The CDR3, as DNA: TGTGCCATCAGTGATGAGGGATTTGGGAACACCGGGGAGCTGTTTTTT.

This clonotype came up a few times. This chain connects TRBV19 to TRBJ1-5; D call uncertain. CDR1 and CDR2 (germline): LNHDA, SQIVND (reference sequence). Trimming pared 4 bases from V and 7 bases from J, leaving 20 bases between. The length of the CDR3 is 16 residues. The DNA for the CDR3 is TGTGCCAGTAGTAATAGAGTAGAGTCCGGCCGGCAGCCCCAGCATTTT. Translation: CASSNRVESGRQPQHF. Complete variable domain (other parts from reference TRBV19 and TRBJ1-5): DGGITQSPKYLFRKEGQNVTLSCEQNLNHDAMYWYRQDPGQGLRLIYYSQIVNDFQKGDIAEGYSVSREKKESFPLTVTSAQKNPTAFYLCASSNRVESGRQPQHFGDGTRLSIL.

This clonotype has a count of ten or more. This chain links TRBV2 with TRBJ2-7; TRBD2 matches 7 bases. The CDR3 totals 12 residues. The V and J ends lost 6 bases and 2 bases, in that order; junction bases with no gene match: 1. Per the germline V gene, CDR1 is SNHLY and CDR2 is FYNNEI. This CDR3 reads CASSGLAYEQYF. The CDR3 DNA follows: TGTGCCAGCAGCGGACTAGCCTACGAGCAGTACTTC.

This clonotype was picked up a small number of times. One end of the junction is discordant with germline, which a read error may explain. In DNA form, the CDR3 reads TGTGCTAGCAGCTTACCATCCAGCGGGGGGCACGAGGTGGCCAAAAACATTCAGTACTTC. This gives the protein CASSLPSSGGHEVAKNIQYF. This sequence joins TRBV7-7 and TRBJ2-4; the match to TRBD2 covers 9 bases. CDR1 is SSHAT, CDR2 FNYEAQ, per germline (reference sequence). The CDR3 contains 20 residues.

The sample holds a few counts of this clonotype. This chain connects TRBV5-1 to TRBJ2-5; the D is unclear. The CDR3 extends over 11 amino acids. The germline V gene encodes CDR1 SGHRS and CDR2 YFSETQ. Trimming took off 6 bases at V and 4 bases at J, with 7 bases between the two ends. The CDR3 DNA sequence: TGCGCCAGCACCTACTTAGAGACCCAGTACTTC. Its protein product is CASTYLETQYF.

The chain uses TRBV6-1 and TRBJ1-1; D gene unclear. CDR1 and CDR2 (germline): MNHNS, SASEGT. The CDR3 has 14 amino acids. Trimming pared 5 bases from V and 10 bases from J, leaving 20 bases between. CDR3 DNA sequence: TGTGCCAGCAGTCCCCTTGGAGGGCTCGTTGTAGCTTTCTTT. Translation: CASSPLGGLVVAFF.

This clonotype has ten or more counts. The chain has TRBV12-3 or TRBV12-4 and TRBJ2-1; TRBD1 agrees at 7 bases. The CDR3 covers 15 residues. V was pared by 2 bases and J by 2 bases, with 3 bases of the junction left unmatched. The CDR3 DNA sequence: TGTGCCAGCAGTTTAAAGGGGGCCGCCTACAATGAGCAGTTCTTC. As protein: CASSLKGAAYNEQFF.

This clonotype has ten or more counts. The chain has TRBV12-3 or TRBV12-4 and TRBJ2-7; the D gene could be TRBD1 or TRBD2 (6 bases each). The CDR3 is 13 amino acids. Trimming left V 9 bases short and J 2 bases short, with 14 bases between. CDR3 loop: CASGGQNTYEQYF. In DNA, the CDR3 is TGTGCCAGTGGGGGGCAGAACACCTACGAGCAGTACTTC.

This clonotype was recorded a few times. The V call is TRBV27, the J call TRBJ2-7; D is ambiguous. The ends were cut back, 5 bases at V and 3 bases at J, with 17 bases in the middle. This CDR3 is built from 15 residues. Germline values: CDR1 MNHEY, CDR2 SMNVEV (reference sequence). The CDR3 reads CASSQPFRQIYEQYF. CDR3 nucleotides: TGTGCCAGCAGTCAACCATTCCGGCAGATCTACGAGCAGTACTTC.

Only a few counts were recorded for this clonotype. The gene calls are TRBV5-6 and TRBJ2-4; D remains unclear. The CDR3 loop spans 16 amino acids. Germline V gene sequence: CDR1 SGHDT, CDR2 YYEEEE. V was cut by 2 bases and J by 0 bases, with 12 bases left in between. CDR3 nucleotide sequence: TGTGCCAGCAGCTTTGGCCTCCCGATAGCCAAAAACATTCAGTACTTC. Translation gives CASSFGLPIAKNIQYF.

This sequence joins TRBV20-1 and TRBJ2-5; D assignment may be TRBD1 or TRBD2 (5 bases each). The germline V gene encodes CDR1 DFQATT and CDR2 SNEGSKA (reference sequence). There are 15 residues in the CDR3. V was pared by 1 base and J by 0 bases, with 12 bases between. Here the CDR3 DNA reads TGCAGTGCTAGAGCCTCGGGACGCGACCAAGAGACCCAGTACTTC. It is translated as CSARASGRDQETQYF.

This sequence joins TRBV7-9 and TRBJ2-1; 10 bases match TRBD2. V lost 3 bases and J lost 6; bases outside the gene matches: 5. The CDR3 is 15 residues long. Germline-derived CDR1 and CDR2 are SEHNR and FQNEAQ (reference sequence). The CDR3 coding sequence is TGTGCCAGCAGCTTCCCCCTAGCGGGAGCCAATGAGCAGTTCTTC. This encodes CASSFPLAGANEQFF.

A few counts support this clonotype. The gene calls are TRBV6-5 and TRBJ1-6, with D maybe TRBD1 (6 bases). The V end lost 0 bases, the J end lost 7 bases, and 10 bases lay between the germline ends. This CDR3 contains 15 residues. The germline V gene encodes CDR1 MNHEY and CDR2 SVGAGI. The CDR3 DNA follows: TGTGCCAGCAGTTACTCGCAGGGGCCAAATTCACCCCTCCACTTT. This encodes CASSYSQGPNSPLHF.

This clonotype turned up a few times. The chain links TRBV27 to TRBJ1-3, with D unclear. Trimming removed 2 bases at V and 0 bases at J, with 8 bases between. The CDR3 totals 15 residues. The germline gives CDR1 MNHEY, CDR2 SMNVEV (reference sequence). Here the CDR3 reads CASSLNGGSGNTIYF. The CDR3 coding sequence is TGTGCCAGCAGTTTAAATGGTGGCTCTGGAAACACCATATATTTT.

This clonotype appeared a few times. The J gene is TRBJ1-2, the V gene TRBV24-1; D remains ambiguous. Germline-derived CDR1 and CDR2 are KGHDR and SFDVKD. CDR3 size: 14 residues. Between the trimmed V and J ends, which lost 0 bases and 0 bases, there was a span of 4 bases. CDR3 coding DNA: TGTGCCACCAGTGATTTGACGACTAACTATGGCTACACCTTC. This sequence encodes CATSDLTTNYGYTF.

CDR3 nucleotides: TGTGCCAGCAGCCAAGTGAGGGGGGATGGCACAGATACGCAGTATTTT. Its translation: CASSQVRGDGTDTQYF. V is TRBV3-1 and J is TRBJ2-3; TRBD1 or TRBD2 may be the D gene (6 bases each). The germline V gene encodes CDR1 LGHDT and CDR2 YNNKEL (reference sequence). V shed 1 base and J shed 1 base, with 12 bases lying between them. The CDR3 is 16 residues long.

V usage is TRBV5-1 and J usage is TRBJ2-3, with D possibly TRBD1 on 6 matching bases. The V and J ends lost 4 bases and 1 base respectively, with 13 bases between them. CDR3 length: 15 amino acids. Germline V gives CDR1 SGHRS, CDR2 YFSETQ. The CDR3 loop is CASSEQGSGTDTQYF. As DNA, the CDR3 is TGCGCCAGCAGCGAACAGGGTAGCGGCACAGATACGCAGTATTTT.

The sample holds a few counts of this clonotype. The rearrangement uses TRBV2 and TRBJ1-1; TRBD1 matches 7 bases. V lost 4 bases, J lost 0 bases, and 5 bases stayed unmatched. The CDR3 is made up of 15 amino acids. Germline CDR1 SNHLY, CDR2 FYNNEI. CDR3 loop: CASSGDSVMNTEAFF. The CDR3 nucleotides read TGTGCCAGCAGTGGGGACAGCGTCATGAACACTGAAGCTTTCTTT.

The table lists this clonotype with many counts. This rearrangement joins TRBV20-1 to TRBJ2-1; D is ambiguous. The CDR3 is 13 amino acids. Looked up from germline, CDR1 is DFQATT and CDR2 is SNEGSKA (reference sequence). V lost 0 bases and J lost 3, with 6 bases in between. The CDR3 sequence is CSARDASYNEQFF. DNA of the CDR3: TGCAGTGCTAGAGATGCCAGCTACAATGAGCAGTTCTTC.

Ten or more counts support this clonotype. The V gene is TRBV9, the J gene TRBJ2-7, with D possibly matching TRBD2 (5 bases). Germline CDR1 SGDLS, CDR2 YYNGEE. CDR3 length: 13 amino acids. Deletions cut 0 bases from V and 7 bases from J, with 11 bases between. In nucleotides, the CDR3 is TGTGCCAGCAGCGTAGCTTTCCGGGATGAGCAGTACTTC. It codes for CASSVAFRDEQYF.

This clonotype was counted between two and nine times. The CDR3, as DNA: TGTGCCAGCAGCTTCCAACCAGGGTCAGATACGCAGTATTTT. Encoded protein: CASSFQPGSDTQYF. The V call is TRBV5-4, the J call TRBJ2-3; TRBD1 is a possible D gene (5 bases). Trimming left V 2 bases short and J 4 bases short, with 11 bases between. Germline values: CDR1 SGHNT, CDR2 YYREEE (reference sequence). CDR3 length: 14 residues.

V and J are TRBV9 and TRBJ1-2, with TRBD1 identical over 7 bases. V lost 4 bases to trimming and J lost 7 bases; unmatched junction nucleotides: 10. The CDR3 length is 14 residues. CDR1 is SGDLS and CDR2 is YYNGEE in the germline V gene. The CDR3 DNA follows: TGTGCCAGCAGCAGTTCCCGACAGGGAGCTGGCTACACCTTC. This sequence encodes CASSSSRQGAGYTF. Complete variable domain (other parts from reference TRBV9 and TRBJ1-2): DSGVTQTPKHLITATGQRVTLRCSPRSGDLSVYWYQQSLDQGLQFLIQYYNGEERAKGNILERFSAQQFPDLHSELNLSSLELGDSALYFCASSSSRQGAGYTFGSGTRLTVV.

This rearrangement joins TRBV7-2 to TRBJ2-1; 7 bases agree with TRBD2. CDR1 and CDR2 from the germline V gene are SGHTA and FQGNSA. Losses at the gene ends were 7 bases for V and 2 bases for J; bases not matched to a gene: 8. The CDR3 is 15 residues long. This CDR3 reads CASIQVAGAYNEQFF. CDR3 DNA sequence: TGTGCCAGCATCCAGGTGGCGGGAGCCTACAATGAGCAGTTCTTC.

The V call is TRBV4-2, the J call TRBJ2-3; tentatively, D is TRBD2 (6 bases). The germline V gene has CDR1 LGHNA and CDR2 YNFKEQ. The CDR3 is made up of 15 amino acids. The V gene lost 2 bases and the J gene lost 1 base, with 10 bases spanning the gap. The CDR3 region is CASSQQRVGTDTQYF. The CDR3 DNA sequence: TGTGCCAGCAGCCAACAGCGGGTAGGCACAGATACGCAGTATTTT.

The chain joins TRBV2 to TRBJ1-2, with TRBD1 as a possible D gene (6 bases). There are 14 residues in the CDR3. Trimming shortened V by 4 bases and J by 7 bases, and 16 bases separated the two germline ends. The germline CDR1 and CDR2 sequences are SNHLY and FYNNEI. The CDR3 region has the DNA TGTGCCAGCAGTGCGCGGCAGGGGAGCTCTGGCTACACCTTC. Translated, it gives CASSARQGSSGYTF. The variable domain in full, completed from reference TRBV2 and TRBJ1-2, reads EPEVTQTPSHQVTQMGQEVILRCVPISNHLYFYWYRQILGQKVEFLVSFYNNEISEKSEIFDDQFSVERPDGSNFTLKIRSTKLEDSAMYFCASSARQGSSGYTFGSGTRLTVV.

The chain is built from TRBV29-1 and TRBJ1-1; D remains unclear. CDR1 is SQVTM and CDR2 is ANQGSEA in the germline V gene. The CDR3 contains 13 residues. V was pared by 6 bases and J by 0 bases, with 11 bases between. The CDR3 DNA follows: TGCAGCGTGAACACAGCCCTGAACACTGAAGCTTTCTTT. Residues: CSVNTALNTEAFF.

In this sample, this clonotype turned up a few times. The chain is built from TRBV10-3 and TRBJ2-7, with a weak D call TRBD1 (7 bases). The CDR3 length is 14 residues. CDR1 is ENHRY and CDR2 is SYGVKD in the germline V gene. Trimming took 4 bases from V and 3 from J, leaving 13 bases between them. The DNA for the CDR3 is TGTGCCATCAGTGGCGGGACAGCCTTCTACGAGCAGTACTTC. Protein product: CAISGGTAFYEQYF.

This chain's CDR3 is CASSLPRENRWAGELFF. DNA of the CDR3: TGTGCCAGCAGTTTACCTAGGGAGAACAGGTGGGCCGGGGAGCTGTTTTTT. The gene calls are TRBV27 and TRBJ2-2; D is perhaps TRBD1 or TRBD2 (5 bases each). The CDR3 totals 17 residues. The V gene lost 2 bases and the J gene lost 6 bases, with 19 bases spanning the gap. CDR1 and CDR2 (germline): MNHEY, SMNVEV (reference sequence).

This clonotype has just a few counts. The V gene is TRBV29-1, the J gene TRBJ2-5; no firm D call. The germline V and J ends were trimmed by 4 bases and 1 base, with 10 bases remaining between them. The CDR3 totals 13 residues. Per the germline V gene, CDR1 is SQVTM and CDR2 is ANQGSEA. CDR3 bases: TGCAGCGTTGGATGGCGGTTCCAAGAGACCCAGTACTTC. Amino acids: CSVGWRFQETQYF.